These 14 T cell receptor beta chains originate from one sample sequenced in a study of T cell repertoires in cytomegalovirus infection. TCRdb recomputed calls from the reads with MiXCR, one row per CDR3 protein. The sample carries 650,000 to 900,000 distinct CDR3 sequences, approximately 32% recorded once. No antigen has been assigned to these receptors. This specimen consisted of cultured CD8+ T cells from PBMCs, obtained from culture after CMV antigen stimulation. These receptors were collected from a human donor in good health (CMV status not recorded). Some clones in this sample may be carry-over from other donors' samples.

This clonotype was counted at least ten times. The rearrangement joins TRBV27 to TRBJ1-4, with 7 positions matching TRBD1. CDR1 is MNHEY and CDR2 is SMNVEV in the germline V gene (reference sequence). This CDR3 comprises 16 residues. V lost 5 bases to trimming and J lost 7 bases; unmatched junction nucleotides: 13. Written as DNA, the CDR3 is TGTGCCAGCAGTCTCTCGCCTACAGGGGACCCTGAAAAACTGTTTTTT. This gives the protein CASSLSPTGDPEKLFF.

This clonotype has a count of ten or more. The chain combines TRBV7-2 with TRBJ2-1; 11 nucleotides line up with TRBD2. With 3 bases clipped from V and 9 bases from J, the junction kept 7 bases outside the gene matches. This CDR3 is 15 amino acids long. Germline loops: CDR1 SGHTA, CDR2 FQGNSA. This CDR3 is CASSLISGGAVEQFF. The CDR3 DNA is TGTGCCAGCAGCTTGATTAGCGGGGGGGCCGTTGAGCAGTTCTTC. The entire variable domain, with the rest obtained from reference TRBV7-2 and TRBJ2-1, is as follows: GAGVSQSPSNKVTEKGKDVELRCDPISGHTALYWYRQSLGQGLEFLIYFQGNSAPDKSGLPSDRFSAERTGGSVSTLTIQRTQQEDSAVYLCASSLISGGAVEQFFGPGTRLTVL.

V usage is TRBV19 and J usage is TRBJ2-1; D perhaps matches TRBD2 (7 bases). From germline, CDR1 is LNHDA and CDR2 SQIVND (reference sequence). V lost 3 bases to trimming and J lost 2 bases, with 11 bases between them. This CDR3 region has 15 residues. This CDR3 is CASSMRGGAYNEQFF. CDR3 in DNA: TGTGCCAGTAGTATGAGGGGGGGGGCCTACAATGAGCAGTTCTTC.

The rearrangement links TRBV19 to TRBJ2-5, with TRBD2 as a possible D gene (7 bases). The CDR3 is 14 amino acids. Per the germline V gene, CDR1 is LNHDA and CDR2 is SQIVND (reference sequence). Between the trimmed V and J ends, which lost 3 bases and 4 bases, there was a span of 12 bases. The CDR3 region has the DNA TGTGCCAGTAGTATCAGAAGGGGGGGAGAGACCCAGTACTTC. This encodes CASSIRRGGETQYF.

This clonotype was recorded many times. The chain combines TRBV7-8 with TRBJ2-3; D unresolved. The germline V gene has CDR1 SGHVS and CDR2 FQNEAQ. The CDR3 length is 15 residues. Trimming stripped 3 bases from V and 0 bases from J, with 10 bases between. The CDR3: CASSLIGRSTDTQYF. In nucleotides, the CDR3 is TGTGCCAGCAGCTTGATCGGTCGGAGCACAGATACGCAGTATTTT.

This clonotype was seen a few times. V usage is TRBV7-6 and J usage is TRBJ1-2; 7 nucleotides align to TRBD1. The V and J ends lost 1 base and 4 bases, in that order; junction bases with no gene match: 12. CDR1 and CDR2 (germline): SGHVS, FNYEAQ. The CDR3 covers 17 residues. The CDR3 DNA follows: TGTGCCAGCAGCTTAGGGGGGCCGGGACAGCTCTTCTATGGCTACACCTTC. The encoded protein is CASSLGGPGQLFYGYTF.

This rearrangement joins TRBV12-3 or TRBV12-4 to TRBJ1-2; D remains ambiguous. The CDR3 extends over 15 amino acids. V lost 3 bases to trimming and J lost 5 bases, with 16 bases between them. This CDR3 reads CASSFSAAPSYGYTF. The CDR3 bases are TGTGCCAGCAGTTTCTCAGCAGCCCCCAGTTATGGCTACACCTTC.

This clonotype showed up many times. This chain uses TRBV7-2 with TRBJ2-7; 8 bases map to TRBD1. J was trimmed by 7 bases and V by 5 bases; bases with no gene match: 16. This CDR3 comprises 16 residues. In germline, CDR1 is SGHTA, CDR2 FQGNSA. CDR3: CASSPAPGGASGEQYF. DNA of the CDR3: TGTGCCAGCAGCCCCGCCCCAGGGGGCGCTTCGGGAGAGCAGTACTTC.

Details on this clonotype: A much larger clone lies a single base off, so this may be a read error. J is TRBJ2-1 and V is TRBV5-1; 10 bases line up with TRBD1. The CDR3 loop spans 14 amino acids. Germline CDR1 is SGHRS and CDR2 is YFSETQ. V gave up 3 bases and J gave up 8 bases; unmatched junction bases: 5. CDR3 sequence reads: CASSWTGGQDEQFF. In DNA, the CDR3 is TGCGCCAGCAGCTGGACAGGGGGGCAGGATGAGCAGTTCTTC.

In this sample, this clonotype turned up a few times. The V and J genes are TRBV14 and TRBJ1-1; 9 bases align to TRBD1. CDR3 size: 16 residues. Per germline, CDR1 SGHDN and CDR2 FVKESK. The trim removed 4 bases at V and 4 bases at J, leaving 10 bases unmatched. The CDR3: CASSRARTGGRTEAFF. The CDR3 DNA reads TGTGCCAGCAGCCGAGCAAGAACAGGGGGCCGCACTGAAGCTTTCTTT.

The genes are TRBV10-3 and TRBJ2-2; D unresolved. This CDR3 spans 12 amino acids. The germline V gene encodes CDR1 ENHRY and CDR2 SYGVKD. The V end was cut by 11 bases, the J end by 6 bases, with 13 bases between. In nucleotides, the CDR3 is TGTGCCGCTATGGGGTATGCCGGGGAGCTGTTTTTT. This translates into CAAMGYAGELFF.

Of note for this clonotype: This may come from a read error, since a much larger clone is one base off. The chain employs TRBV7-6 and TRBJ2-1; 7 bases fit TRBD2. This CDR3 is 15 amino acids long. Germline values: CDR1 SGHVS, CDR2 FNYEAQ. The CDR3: CVSSLLASSYNEQFF. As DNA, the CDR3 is TGTGTCAGCAGCTTACTAGCGTCCTCCTACAATGAGCAGTTCTTC.

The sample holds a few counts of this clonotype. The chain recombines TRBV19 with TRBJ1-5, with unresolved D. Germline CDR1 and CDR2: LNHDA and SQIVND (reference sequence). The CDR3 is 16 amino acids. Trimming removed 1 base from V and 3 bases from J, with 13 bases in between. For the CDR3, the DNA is TGTGCCAGTAGTATAGGATATCGAGCTCACAATCAGCCCCAGCATTTT. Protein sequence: CASSIGYRAHNQPQHF. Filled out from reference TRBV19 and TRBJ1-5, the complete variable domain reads DGGITQSPKYLFRKEGQNVTLSCEQNLNHDAMYWYRQDPGQGLRLIYYSQIVNDFQKGDIAEGYSVSREKKESFPLTVTSAQKNPTAFYLCASSIGYRAHNQPQHFGDGTRLSIL.

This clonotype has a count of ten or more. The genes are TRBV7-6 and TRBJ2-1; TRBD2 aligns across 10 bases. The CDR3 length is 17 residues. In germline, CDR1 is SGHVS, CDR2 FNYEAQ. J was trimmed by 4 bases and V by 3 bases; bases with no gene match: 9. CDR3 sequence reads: CASSFGPSGGAYNEQFF. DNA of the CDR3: TGTGCCAGCAGCTTTGGGCCCAGCGGGGGGGCTTACAATGAGCAGTTCTTC.